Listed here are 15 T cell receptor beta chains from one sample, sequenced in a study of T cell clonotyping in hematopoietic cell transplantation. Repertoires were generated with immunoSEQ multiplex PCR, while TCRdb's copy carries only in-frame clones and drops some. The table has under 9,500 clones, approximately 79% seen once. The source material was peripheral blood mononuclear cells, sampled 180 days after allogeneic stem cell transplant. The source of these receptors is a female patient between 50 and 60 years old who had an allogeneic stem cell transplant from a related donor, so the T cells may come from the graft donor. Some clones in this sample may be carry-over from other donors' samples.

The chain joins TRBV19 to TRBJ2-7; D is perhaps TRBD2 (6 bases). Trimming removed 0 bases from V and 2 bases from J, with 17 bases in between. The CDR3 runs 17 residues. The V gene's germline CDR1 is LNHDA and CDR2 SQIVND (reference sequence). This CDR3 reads CASSIDYSWGVTYEQYF. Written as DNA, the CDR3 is TGTGCCAGTAGTATAGATTACTCCTGGGGGGTGACCTACGAGCAGTACTTC. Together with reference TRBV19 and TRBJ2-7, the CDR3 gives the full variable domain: DGGITQSPKYLFRKEGQNVTLSCEQNLNHDAMYWYRQDPGQGLRLIYYSQIVNDFQKGDIAEGYSVSREKKESFPLTVTSAQKNPTAFYLCASSIDYSWGVTYEQYFGPGTRLTVT.

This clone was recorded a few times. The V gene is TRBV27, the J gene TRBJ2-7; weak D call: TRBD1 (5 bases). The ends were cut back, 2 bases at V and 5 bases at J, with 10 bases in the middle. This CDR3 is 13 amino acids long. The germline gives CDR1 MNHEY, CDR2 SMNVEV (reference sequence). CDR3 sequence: CASSLIPGNEQYF. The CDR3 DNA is TGTGCCAGCAGTTTAATCCCAGGGAACGAGCAGTACTTC.

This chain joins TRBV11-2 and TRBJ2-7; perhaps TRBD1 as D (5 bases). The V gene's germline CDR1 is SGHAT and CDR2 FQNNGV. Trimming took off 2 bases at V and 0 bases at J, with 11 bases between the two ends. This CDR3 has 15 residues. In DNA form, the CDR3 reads TGTGCCAGCAGCTTACAGGCAGGGCCCTCCTACGAGCAGTACTTC. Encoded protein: CASSLQAGPSYEQYF.

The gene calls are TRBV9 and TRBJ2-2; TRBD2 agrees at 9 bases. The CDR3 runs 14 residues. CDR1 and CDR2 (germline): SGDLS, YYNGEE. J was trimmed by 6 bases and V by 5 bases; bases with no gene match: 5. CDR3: CASRLAGDPGELFF. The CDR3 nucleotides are TGTGCCAGCAGGTTAGCGGGAGATCCCGGGGAGCTGTTTTTT.

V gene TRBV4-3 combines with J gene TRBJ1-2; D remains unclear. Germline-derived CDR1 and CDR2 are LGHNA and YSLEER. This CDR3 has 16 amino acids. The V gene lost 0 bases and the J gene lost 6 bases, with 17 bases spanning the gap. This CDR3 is CASSQEPMAPWDGYTF. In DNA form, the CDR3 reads TGCGCCAGCAGCCAAGAACCCATGGCTCCATGGGATGGCTACACCTTC.

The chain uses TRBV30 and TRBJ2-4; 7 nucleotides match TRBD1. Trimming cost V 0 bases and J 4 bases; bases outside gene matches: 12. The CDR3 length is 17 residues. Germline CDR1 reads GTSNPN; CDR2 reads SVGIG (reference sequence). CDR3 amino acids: CAWSVERSTGTKNIQYF. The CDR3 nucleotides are TGTGCCTGGAGTGTAGAGAGGTCGACAGGGACGAAAAACATTCAGTACTTC. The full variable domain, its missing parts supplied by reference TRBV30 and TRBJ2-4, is SQTIHQWPATLVQPVGSPLSLECTVEGTSNPNLYWYRQAAGRGLQLLFYSVGIGQISSEVPQNLSASRPQDRQFILSSKKLLLSDSGFYLCAWSVERSTGTKNIQYFGAGTRLSVL.

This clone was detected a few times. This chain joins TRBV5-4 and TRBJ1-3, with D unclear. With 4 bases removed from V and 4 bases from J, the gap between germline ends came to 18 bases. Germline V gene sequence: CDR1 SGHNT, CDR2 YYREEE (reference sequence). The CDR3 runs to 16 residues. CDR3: CASSAKWSNVGNTIYF. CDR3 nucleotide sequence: TGTGCCAGCAGCGCCAAATGGTCGAACGTCGGAAACACCATATATTTT.

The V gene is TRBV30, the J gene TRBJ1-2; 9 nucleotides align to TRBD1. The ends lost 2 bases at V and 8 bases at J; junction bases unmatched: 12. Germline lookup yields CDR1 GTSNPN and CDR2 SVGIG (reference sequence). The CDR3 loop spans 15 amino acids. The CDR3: CAWSLTGTGSVGYTF. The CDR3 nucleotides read TGTGCCTGGAGTCTCACCGGGACAGGGAGTGTCGGCTACACCTTC.

The CDR3 DNA is TGTGCCAGCAGTTACGCCCCGAAAGAGACCCAGTACTTC. It codes for CASSYAPKETQYF. This sequence joins TRBV6-5 and TRBJ2-5; D is undetermined. Trimming cost V 2 bases and J 3 bases, with 7 bases left between them. Germline V lookup: CDR1 MNHEY, CDR2 SVGAGI. The CDR3 consists of 13 residues.

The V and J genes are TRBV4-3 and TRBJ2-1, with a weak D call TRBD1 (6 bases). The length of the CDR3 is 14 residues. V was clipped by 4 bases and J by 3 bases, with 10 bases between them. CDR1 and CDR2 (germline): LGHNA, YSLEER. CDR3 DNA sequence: TGCGCCAGCAGCCCCCGACAGGACTACAATGAGCAGTTCTTC. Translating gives CASSPRQDYNEQFF.

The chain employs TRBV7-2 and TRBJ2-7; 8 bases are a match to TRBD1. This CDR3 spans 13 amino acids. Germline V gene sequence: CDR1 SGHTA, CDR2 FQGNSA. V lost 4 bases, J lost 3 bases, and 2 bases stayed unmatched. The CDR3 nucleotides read TGTGCCAGCAGCTCGGACAGGGTCTACGAGCAGTACTTC. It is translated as CASSSDRVYEQYF.

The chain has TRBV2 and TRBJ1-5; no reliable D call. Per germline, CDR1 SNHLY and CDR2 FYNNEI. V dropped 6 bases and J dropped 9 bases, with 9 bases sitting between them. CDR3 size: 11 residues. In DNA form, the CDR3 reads TGTGCCAGCAGAGAGGTAGGGCCCCAGCATTTT. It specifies CASREVGPQHF.

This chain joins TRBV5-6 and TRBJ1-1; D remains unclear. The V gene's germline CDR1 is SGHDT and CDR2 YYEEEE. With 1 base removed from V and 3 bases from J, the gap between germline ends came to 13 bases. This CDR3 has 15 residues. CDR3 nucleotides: TGTGCCAGCAGCTTGAGGCCGTGGGTGGACACTGAAGCTTTCTTT. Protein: CASSLRPWVDTEAFF.

The DNA for the CDR3 is TGCGCCAGCAGCCGGGGCACTAGCTCTGGGGCCAACGTCCTGACTTTC. Residues: CASSRGTSSGANVLTF. This chain uses TRBV4-3 with TRBJ2-6, with D perhaps being TRBD1 or TRBD2 (5 bases each). Germline CDR1 is LGHNA and CDR2 is YSLEER. This CDR3 is built from 16 residues. V lost 4 bases and J 0 bases, leaving 10 bases between the germline ends.

CDR3 amino acids: CASSLRANEKLFF. In nucleotides, the CDR3 is TGTGCCAGCAGCCTTCGAGCTAATGAAAAACTGTTTTTT. This chain links TRBV9 with TRBJ1-4; D ambiguous. Between the trimmed V and J ends, which lost 4 bases and 3 bases, there was a span of 7 bases. The CDR3 sequence is 13 residues long. Germline V lookup: CDR1 SGDLS, CDR2 YYNGEE. Filled out from reference TRBV9 and TRBJ1-4, the complete variable domain reads DSGVTQTPKHLITATGQRVTLRCSPRSGDLSVYWYQQSLDQGLQFLIQYYNGEERAKGNILERFSAQQFPDLHSELNLSSLELGDSALYFCASSLRANEKLFFGSGTQLSVL.